Listed below are T cell receptor beta chains from one sample, sequenced in a study of beta chain features in type 1 diabetes. Libraries were prepared by immunoSEQ multiplex PCR; TCRdb keeps only in-frame clonotypes and omits some of them. The table lists 350,000 to 450,000 clones, over 12% of them singletons. Material: naive CD4+ T cells from blood. These receptors originate from a woman aged 18-29 years in good health. The CDR3 runs from the conserved cysteine through the conserved F or W. A D gene is named only where the DNA matches it firmly. The size entry is marked missing in some rows and otherwise reads once, few, many or a size class.

d_call j_call v_call clone_size cdr3_aa cdr3_nt
TRBD1 TRBJ1-5 TRBV30 few CAWSLDRGSNQPQHF TGTGCCTGGAGTCTCGACAGGGGAAGCAATCAGCCCCAGCATTTT
TRBD1 TRBJ1-1 TRBV6-6 few CASSSRDRYPEAFF TGTGCCAGCAGTAGCCGGGACAGGTATCCAGAAGCTTTCTTT
. TRBJ1-2 TRBV18 few CASSPSEVEGYTF TGTGCCAGCTCACCTTCGGAGGTAGAGGGCTACACCTTC
. TRBJ1-1 TRBV7-2 few CASSYPVRVTMNTEAFF TGTGCCAGCAGCTACCCTGTCCGGGTGACCATGAACACTGAAGCTTTCTTT
. TRBJ1-1 TRBV19 . CASSAREFPNTEAFF TGTGCCAGTAGTGCAAGGGAGTTTCCGAACACTGAAGCTTTCTTT
. TRBJ2-7 TRBV14 few CASSFVRGPIF TGTGCCAGCAGCTTCGTGCGGGGACCCATCTTC
. TRBJ1-1 TRBV27 few CASSHIRGRWAFF TGTGCCAGCAGTCATATCAGGGGCAGGTGGGCTTTCTTT
TRBD1 TRBJ2-1 TRBV9 . CASSVEPGQGHNEQFF TGTGCCAGCAGCGTAGAACCGGGACAGGGCCACAATGAGCAGTTCTTC
. TRBJ2-4 TRBV5-4 few CASEARLEGIQYF TGTGCCAGCGAGGCCCGACTCGAGGGCATTCAGTACTTC
. TRBJ2-5 TRBV6-5 . CASRIVYSGVETQYF TGTGCCAGTCGTATAGTTTACAGCGGAGTAGAGACCCAGTACTTC
TRBD2 TRBJ2-4 TRBV28 . CASRETGRGGKNIQYF TGTGCCAGCAGGGAGACCGGCCGCGGGGGCAAAAACATTCAGTACTTC
TRBD2 TRBJ2-3 TRBV7-9 . CASSLALGRGTQYF TGTGCCAGCAGCTTAGCTCTAGGGAGGGGTACGCAGTATTTT
TRBD2 TRBJ2-7 TRBV28 . CASTWTSGNSYEQYF TGTGCCAGCACCTGGACTAGCGGGAACTCCTACGAGCAGTACTTC
. TRBJ1-1 TRBV11-1 once CASSSEQGVAFF TGTGCCAGCAGCTCCGAACAGGGCGTAGCTTTCTTT
TRBD1 TRBJ1-1 TRBV30 few CAWSLGGPNTEAFF TGTGCCTGGAGTCTAGGGGGCCCGAACACTGAAGCTTTCTTT
. TRBJ2-2 TRBV30 few CAWSVQGINTGELFF TGTGCCTGGAGTGTACAGGGAATAAACACCGGGGAGCTGTTTTTT
. TRBJ1-5 TRBV11-2 . CASSLSFRGQPQHF TGTGCCAGCAGCTTGTCCTTCCGGGGTCAGCCCCAGCATTTT
. TRBJ2-2 TRBV18 few CASSPVQNTGELFF TGTGCCAGCTCACCAGTACAAAACACCGGGGAGCTGTTTTTT
. TRBJ1-1 TRBV29-1 few CSVGGRTDTEAFF TGCAGCGTTGGAGGGAGAACGGACACTGAAGCTTTCTTT
. TRBJ1-2 TRBV28 few CASSAGGNNYGYTF TGTGCCTCGTCCGCAGGAGGAAATAACTATGGCTACACCTTC
. TRBJ1-2 TRBV11-1 . CASSSSLARGGYTF TGTGCCAGCAGCTCTAGCCTGGCCCGCGGGGGCTACACCTTC
TRBD2 TRBJ2-7 TRBV28 . CASSFVLADLSYEQYF TGTGCCAGCAGTTTTGTGCTAGCGGACTTATCCTACGAGCAGTACTTC
. TRBJ2-3 TRBV6-5 few CASSYRGIGDTQYF TGTGCCAGCAGTTACCGCGGGATCGGGGATACGCAGTATTTT
TRBD2 TRBJ2-3 TRBV29-1 . CSVTGLAGVSDTQYF TGCAGCGTAACTGGACTAGCGGGAGTCTCGGATACGCAGTATTTT
. TRBJ2-7 TRBV29-1 . CSADYNYEQYF TGCAGCGCTGACTATAACTACGAGCAGTACTTC
. TRBJ1-1 TRBV28 few CASRHRSFPRGAFF TGTGCCAGCAGACATAGATCATTCCCAAGGGGAGCTTTCTTT
. TRBJ2-3 TRBV5-1 . CASSLLTDTQYF TGCGCCAGCAGCCTCCTCACAGATACGCAGTATTTT
TRBD2 TRBJ2-3 TRBV10-3 few CAISDPSGSSTDTQYF TGTGCCATCAGTGACCCTAGCGGGAGTAGCACAGATACGCAGTATTTT
TRBD1 TRBJ2-1 TRBV27 . CASNLPGQGAYNEQFF TGTGCCAGCAACCTTCCGGGACAGGGGGCCTACAATGAGCAGTTCTTC
TRBD1 TRBJ2-7 TRBV15 few CATNPGTGLYEQYF TGTGCCACCAACCCCGGGACAGGACTCTACGAGCAGTACTTC
. TRBJ2-7 TRBV1 few CTSSQIALTGGSYEQYF TGCACCAGCAGCCAAATCGCCCTGACGGGAGGATCCTACGAGCAGTACTTC
. TRBJ2-7 TRBV5-1 . CASSFEAVLTYEQYF TGCGCCAGCAGCTTTGAGGCAGTCCTAACCTACGAGCAGTACTTC
TRBD1 TRBJ2-1 TRBV4-1 . CASSQDDRAYYNEQFF TGCGCCAGCAGCCAAGACGACAGGGCCTACTACAATGAGCAGTTCTTC
TRBD2 TRBJ2-7 TRBV14 . CASSQGAGRIHEQYF TGTGCCAGCAGCCAAGGAGCGGGAAGGATCCACGAGCAGTACTTC
TRBD1 TRBJ1-2 TRBV29-1 . CSDRGDRHARYTF TGCAGCGACCGGGGGGACAGGCACGCTCGCTACACCTTC
. TRBJ1-3 TRBV29-1 few CSVAGNGNTIYF TGCAGCGTTGCAGGGAACGGAAACACCATATATTTT
. TRBJ1-5 TRBV6-1 . CASRVTVGNQPQHF TGTGCCAGCAGAGTTACAGTTGGCAATCAGCCCCAGCATTTT
. TRBJ1-1 TRBV27 once CASSLIDRMNTEAFF TGTGCCAGCAGTTTAATCGACAGAATGAACACTGAAGCTTTCTTT
. TRBJ1-2 TRBV6-4 . CASSPEIFRGYTF TGTGCCAGCAGTCCTGAGATATTCCGTGGCTACACCTTC
TRBD1 TRBJ1-1 TRBV28 . CASSLSGRGSFEAFF TGTGCCAGCAGTTTATCAGGCAGGGGGAGTTTTGAAGCTTTCTTT
. TRBJ2-5 TRBV25-1 . CASRGLGEAQYF TGTGCCAGCAGAGGGCTCGGGGAGGCCCAGTACTTC
TRBD1 TRBJ1-5 TRBV9 few CASSVGQGYQPQHF TGTGCCAGCAGCGTAGGACAGGGGTATCAGCCCCAGCATTTT
. TRBJ2-1 TRBV7-9 . CASSRTRDEQFF TGTGCCAGCAGCCGCACCAGGGATGAGCAGTTCTTC
. TRBJ1-5 TRBV19 few CASTTGPSNQPQHF TGTGCCAGTACCACAGGACCGAGCAATCAGCCCCAGCATTTT
TRBD2 TRBJ2-1 TRBV7-2 few CASSPRLAATYNEQFF TGTGCCAGCAGCCCGCGGCTAGCGGCTACCTACAATGAGCAGTTCTTC
. TRBJ2-5 TRBV4-2 few CASSQDRRDQYF TGTGCCAGCAGCCAAGATAGGCGGGACCAGTACTTC
TRBD2 TRBJ2-1 TRBV7-2 . CASSFTGTSSYNEQFF TGTGCCAGCAGCTTTACCGGGACTAGCAGTTACAATGAGCAGTTCTTC
. TRBJ2-3 TRBV28 few CASRGTTDTQYF TGTGCCTCCCGAGGTACCACAGATACGCAGTATTTT